This T cell receptor beta chain is drawn from a study of cytomegalovirus exposure and HLA in healthy donors (dated by TCRdb to about 2017). Describing the broader study: According to an earlier analysis of around 600 of the donors, about 180 million T cells yielded roughly 110 million unique TCR beta sequences and about 280 Gb of sequence data. About five DR-DQ haplotypes were handled as single units for association and clustering because linkage in the cohort was strong. The study aimed to test whether cataloging public T cell receptors could reveal signatures of past pathogen exposure. An earlier analysis of about 620 of the donors applied high-throughput TCR beta sequencing to assess whether each TCR beta V gene segment acted as functional or pseudogenic. Across about 370 genotyped donors of the cohort, an average of roughly 250,000 unique TCR beta nucleotide sequences per donor were sequenced, and 15% to 20% of those sequences were non-productive. Donor age, sex, ethnicity and CMV serostatus were compiled together with the repertoire data. Every discovery cohort repertoire had been produced on one sequencing platform. In the later analysis, no new phenotypic data were used to find candidate immune exposures; instead, reliance was placed on TCR beta sequences and their occurrence across donors. The T cell repertoires of 670 or so subjects were profiled by immunosequencing and related to cytomegalovirus serostatus. Of the 350 to 450 genotyped donors, over 80% were placed in the genetic ancestry cluster associated with self-reported Caucasian donors. The number of typed donors differed by locus: roughly 629-630 for A, B, C, DRB1 and DQB1; some 540 for DQA1; 606 for DPA1; and some 450 for DPB1. HLA typing covered class I and class II loci at four-digit resolution. The study combined high-throughput TCR immunosequencing, statistical association of individual TCRs with disease status, and machine learning to predict cytomegalovirus infection status. An early release that covered around 590 HLA-typed donors contained approximately 300 gigabases of sequencing data and 75 million to 100 million unique TCR sequences. Genome-wide SNP genotypes for about 55% of the roughly 670 donors were used in a later genetic analysis, which treated that subset as a discovery cohort. A later analysis re-examined previously published TCR beta repertoires from several hundred donors and added high-resolution HLA genotyping to investigate patterns of TCR occurrence. Besides the first cohort of 550 to 750 subjects, a separate validation cohort made up of 120 different subjects was used. The investigation overall reported the following: The study listed 150 to 200 TCR beta chains as associated with cytomegalovirus. Strong co-occurrence of HLA alleles, especially DR and DQ, made assigning TCR associations to individual alleles difficult. Immune exposure information for the cohort was limited to CMV serostatus. A further reported finding was that TCR beta sequences accurately predicted the HLA-A and HLA-B alleles for most subjects in the first cohort. In a later analysis, several top co-occurrence clusters were reported to appear linked to parvovirus B19, influenza, CMV and Epstein-Barr virus. In an earlier analysis of about 600 of the donors, most TCR beta V segments appeared in productive rearrangements about 87% or about 30% of the time, broadly matching IMGT annotations. The classifier was reported to diagnose cytomegalovirus status with high specificity and sensitivity in both the original cohort and the validation cohort. A cluster of highly shared sequence variants was judged likely to be a technical artifact of the sequencing pipeline. In a later genetic analysis, a missense DCLRE1C variant was associated with V-gene and J-gene trimming of TCR beta chains, and the association was replicated in an independent cohort. In a later analysis, the rate of TCR association differed among HLA loci, with DRB1 alleles having the most associated TCRs and HLA-C alleles having the fewest. Correlated functional status among segregating V segments might reflect linkage disequilibrium, but an unknown experimental factor could not be ruled out. In a later analysis, HLA-associated TCR beta chains showed more clonal expansion and lower generation probabilities than non-associated chains that were equally common. A later analysis associated 15,000 to 20,000 TCR beta sequences with specific HLA alleles at a false discovery rate of 0.05. The authors suggested that the approach could potentially be extended to other disease states and immunological phenotypes. According to a later genetic analysis, donors in an Asian-associated ancestry cluster had fewer N-insertions in productive TCRs than the approximately 700-donor mean. Some IMGT-functional V segments, including TRBV6-2 and TRBV6-3, could not be told apart with the 87-base-pair reads, so those segments were excluded. Because HLA typing was missing for some donors at each locus, association tests included only the typed subset. Approximately 16 rarely observed V segments, including chromosome 9 orphons, were excluded from the earlier analysis of some 590 of the donors because counts were too low. Three of the identified cytomegalovirus-associated TCR beta chains were confirmed in vitro to be specific for cytomegalovirus antigens. Only TCR beta chains were sequenced in this cohort, and the absence of alpha or paired-chain data limited detectable features. The presence/absence analyses assumed that sequencing depth was roughly uniform across donors, and that assumption may not be true. In a later analysis, most CMV-associated TCR beta chains were found to appear HLA-restricted, with HLA associations seemingly driven largely by CMV exposure. Across donors, most TCR sequences were observed very rarely, whereas some public TCRs were present in many individuals.

A word on this clone: Its antigen specificity is not known.

The cohort was made up of around 720 healthy bone marrow donors. All cohort members were sampled while nominally healthy, although unrecorded immune exposures were likely present. The donor tested CMV seronegative and was one of the 352 seronegative cohort members. A peripheral blood sample was collected from each donor, and TCR beta sequencing was performed on peripheral blood mononuclear cells. The Qiagen DNeasy Blood Extraction Kit was used to extract genomic DNA from the blood cell samples. Per the germline V gene, SNHLY is the CDR1 and FYNNEI is the CDR2. Measured from the cysteine to the phenylalanine, the CDR3 is 13 residues long. The only DNA kept is the CDR3, 39 bases in frame from the first base. Trimmed from V: 8 bases; trimmed from J: 2 bases; junction bases lacking a gene match: 3. Receptor libraries were prepared by the immunoSEQ multiplex PCR assay. For the multiplex PCR, a mixture combining 60 forward primers for TCR Vbeta segments and 13 reverse primers for TCR Jbeta segments was used. The CDR3 region of rearranged TCR beta genes was amplified from genomic DNA with a multiplex PCR assay. On the Illumina HiSeq System, the amplified TCR beta libraries were sequenced as 87-base-pair reads. In the source study's methods: A later analysis counted approximately 76 million unique TCR beta chains across the 666 repertoires, and 10 million to 11 million of these chains were shared by at least two donors. To remove PCR and sequencing errors, raw reads were error-corrected and collapsed into unique sequences using a nearest-neighbor algorithm that merged closely related sequences. To assign V, D and J gene segments, CDR3 sequences were aligned to IMGT reference sequences. For a sequence to be retained, a match of at least six nucleotides was required to both a V gene segment and a J gene segment. Rearrangements were classified as productive when the CDR3 lacked stop codons and remained in frame with V and J, and all other rearrangements were classified as non-productive. Following IMGT convention, CDR3 was defined as the stretch from the second conserved V-encoded cysteine to the conserved J-encoded phenylalanine. The earlier analysis of 500 to 600 of the donors excluded sequences that lacked an unambiguous match to a single V gene segment. An earlier analysis of several hundred of the donors called V segments functional above 56.7% productive rearrangements and segregating when the between-donor standard deviation exceeded 5%. A statistical classification framework was built for diagnosing cytomegalovirus status from the catalog of TCR beta chain sequences. A later analysis assigned V and J genes by comparing TCR nucleotide sequences with IMGT/GENE-DB human TR gene sequences. The TCRdist pipeline was used in a later analysis to assign CDR3 sequences and most-parsimonious VDJ recombination scenarios. A later analysis defined each TCR beta chain by its CDR3 amino acid sequence plus V-gene family, and excluded reads lacking a unique V-gene family. In a later analysis, 550 to 650 highly shared, low-generation-probability nucleotide sequences were removed to address suspected cross-contamination and a sequencing artifact. A later analysis calculated a clonal expansion index for each public chain from normalized within-repertoire ranks of inferred template counts. In a later analysis, generation probabilities were computed using a VDJ recombination model fitted to out-of-frame rearrangements, and the results were checked against IGoR. In a later analysis, hypergeometric tests were used to score TCR-TCR, TCR-HLA and TCR-CMV co-occurrence, with a repertoire-size bias correction applied to TCR pairs. In a later analysis, false discovery rates were estimated by permuting HLA or CMV assignments 20 times. In a later analysis, co-occurring TCRs were grouped using DBSCAN, with TCRdist sequence similarity added in when clustering inside HLA-allele-positive subsets. Repertoires with fewer than 30,000 or more than 120,000 public chains were left out of co-occurrence clustering, as were five repertoires with anomalous nucleotide sharing. In TCRdb, the immuneACCESS table is reduced to in-frame sequences with V and J assigned. These tables do not hold every clone; where another copy was compared, an unresolved V gene accounts for under half, and the others remain unexplained. V and J calls and clone size follow that table, whereas D and trimming were derived from the DNA. The table for this sample shows tens of thousands of clones. Clones ranked in the top ten supply about 1.2% of the sample.

This sequence was found in a woman in her 40s in good health and CMV-seronegative. In this chain, TRBV2 is recombined with TRBJ2-7; a stretch of 10 junction bases matches TRBD1. Sequenced sample: PBMCs. The DNA sequence is given as TGTGCCAGCCTCGGGACAGGGGCCTACGAGCAGTACTTC. Translated, it reads CASLGTGAYEQYF. The CDR3, completed at both ends by the reference TRBV2 and TRBJ2-7 genes, gives the full variable domain EPEVTQTPSHQVTQMGQEVILRCVPISNHLYFYWYRQILGQKVEFLVSFYNNEISEKSEIFDDQFSVERPDGSNFTLKIRSTKLEDSAMYFCASLGTGAYEQYFGPGTRLTVT.